This TCR beta chain was observed in a study of blood T cells in healthy people across ages. Background on the study: Template switching caught about one barcoded beta molecule for each two T cells. Study results and caveats: Per million T cells, TCR beta diversity dropped roughly linearly as age increased.

This CDR3 has 17 amino acids. Germline CDR1 reads SGDLS; CDR2 reads YYNGEE. V was trimmed by 0 bases and J by 8 bases, leaving 23 bases between them. A few counts support this clonotype. As yet, its antigen is unknown. Primed by a sample-barcoded 5' primer and a J-beta primer mix, a second PCR proceeded for roughly 6 to 12 cycles. One entry per CDR3 protein, called by TCRdb with MiXCR from the 5' RACE reads. This table holds about 510,000 distinct CDR3 sequences, about 25% found once. A further study also used this sample, focusing on T cells of mothers and their children.

Sequencing was carried out using blood. This sequence was found in a boy aged 2 to 10 in good health. This chain uses TRBV9 with TRBJ1-2; D gene ambiguous. CDR3 sequence: CASSVGSRTIEGIGYTF. Written as DNA, the CDR3 is TGTGCCAGCAGCGTAGGATCGCGGACCATAGAAGGGATAGGCTACACCTTC.